A single sample is the source of the 26 T cell receptor beta chains below, sequenced in a study of T-cell memory formation after mild COVID-19. Each CDR3 protein is one row after TCRdb ran MiXCR on the 5' RACE reads. This sample carries roughly 58,000 distinct CDR3 sequences, around a tenth of them seen once, and the ten largest clones take 1.2%. Specimen: PBMCs or a T cell subset sorted from them (not recorded which). The receptor set was obtained from a man between 18 and 35 years old who had mild COVID-19 (a few samples of this study predate the infection). Cell type and time point are not known.

This clonotype was observed a few times. The V and J genes are TRBV12-3 or TRBV12-4 and TRBJ2-1, with D maybe TRBD1 (6 bases). This CDR3 has 13 amino acids. V lost 4 bases and J lost 9, with 13 bases in between. This chain's CDR3 is CASSSRGEAEQFF. The CDR3 DNA is TGTGCCAGCAGTTCCAGGGGTGAAGCTGAGCAGTTCTTC.

This clonotype came up many times. The chain employs TRBV5-1 and TRBJ2-2, with D maybe TRBD1 (5 bases). Germline CDR1 and CDR2: SGHRS and YFSETQ. The CDR3 runs 14 residues. Trimming removed 5 bases at V and 6 bases at J, with 14 bases between. CDR3 in DNA: TGCGCCAGCAGGCCGAGTCAGGGTGCCGGGGAGCTGTTTTTT. It encodes CASRPSQGAGELFF.

Ten or more counts support this clonotype. This chain joins TRBV5-1 and TRBJ2-3, with no clear D. CDR1 is SGHRS, CDR2 YFSETQ, per germline. Trimming cost V 4 bases and J 5 bases, with 8 bases left between them. The CDR3 loop spans 12 amino acids. This CDR3 is CASSPTIDTQYF. The CDR3 DNA is TGCGCCAGCAGCCCAACTATAGATACGCAGTATTTT.

This clonotype is termed medium-sized. J is TRBJ2-7 and V is TRBV7-9; D is ambiguous. The CDR3 runs to 15 residues. The V gene's germline CDR1 is SEHNR and CDR2 FQNEAQ (reference sequence). V was trimmed by 5 bases and J by 0 bases, leaving 14 bases between them. CDR3 nucleotide sequence: TGTGCCAGCAGCCGCCTTGGGGATCGCTCCTACGAGCAGTACTTC. Residues: CASSRLGDRSYEQYF.

There are many counts of this clonotype. The chain joins TRBV7-3 to TRBJ2-5; D perhaps matches TRBD1 (5 bases). With 5 bases removed from V and 2 bases from J, the gap between germline ends came to 18 bases. The CDR3 spans 16 residues. The germline V gene has CDR1 SGHTA and CDR2 FQGTGA. The CDR3 DNA reads TGTGCCAGCAGCCCGGCGGCTAGGGGTTCACAAGAGACCCAGTACTTC. Protein product: CASSPAARGSQETQYF.

The genes are TRBV3-1 and TRBJ2-7; TRBD2 aligns across 13 bases. The V and J ends lost 3 bases and 9 bases, in that order; junction bases with no gene match: 11. The CDR3 spans 16 residues. Germline assignment: CDR1 LGHDT and CDR2 YNNKEL (reference sequence). CDR3 loop: CASSHSEGLAGLAQYF. The CDR3 region has the DNA TGTGCCAGCAGCCACTCCGAGGGACTAGCGGGGTTGGCGCAGTACTTC.

In this sample, this clonotype turned up many times. V and J are TRBV3-1 and TRBJ2-1; 8 positions match TRBD2. Germline V lookup: CDR1 LGHDT, CDR2 YNNKEL (reference sequence). The CDR3 length is 15 residues. V shed 0 bases, J shed 10 bases, and the junction held 8 bases outside the gene matches. The CDR3: CASSQDAGGAPEQFF. The CDR3 region has the DNA TGTGCCAGCAGCCAAGATGCCGGGGGGGCCCCCGAGCAGTTCTTC.

The chain couples TRBV12-3 or TRBV12-4 to TRBJ1-5; no clear D. CDR3 size: 14 residues. V was cut by 6 bases and J by 0 bases, with 9 bases left in between. Here the CDR3 reads CASSLQYSNQPQHF. The CDR3 DNA sequence: TGTGCCAGCAGCCTACAGTATAGCAATCAGCCCCAGCATTTT.

This clonotype was seen a few times. The genes are TRBV5-1 and TRBJ1-1; 9 bases line up with TRBD1. The germline V gene has CDR1 SGHRS and CDR2 YFSETQ. V gave up 4 bases and J gave up 4 bases; unmatched junction bases: 8. The CDR3 loop spans 15 amino acids. The CDR3 coding sequence is TGCGCCAGCAGCCCGGACAGGGGAAAGGTCACTGAAGCTTTCTTT. Encoded protein: CASSPDRGKVTEAFF.

This clonotype was counted between two and nine times. This chain uses TRBV29-1 with TRBJ2-7; D is possibly TRBD1 (5 bases). CDR1 is SQVTM, CDR2 ANQGSEA, per germline. Trimming pared 6 bases from V and 9 bases from J, leaving 18 bases between. CDR3 length equals 12 residues. CDR3 protein: CSVRVYEQGQYF. CDR3 in DNA: TGCAGCGTAAGGGTCTACGAGCAGGGGCAGTACTTC.

The chain combines TRBV10-3 with TRBJ1-1; tentative D call: TRBD1 (5 bases). The CDR3 is made up of 13 amino acids. The germline V gene has CDR1 ENHRY and CDR2 SYGVKD. V was shortened by 6 bases and J by 0 bases, with 8 bases between the two germline ends. The CDR3 coding sequence is TGTGCCATCAGGCGGGGCCTGAACACTGAAGCTTTCTTT. As protein: CAIRRGLNTEAFF.

In this sample, this clonotype turned up a few times. The V call is TRBV4-3, the J call TRBJ2-7; perhaps D is TRBD1 or TRBD2 (5 bases each). V gave up 1 base and J gave up 3 bases, with 13 bases separating them. CDR3 size: 15 residues. The germline gives CDR1 LGHNA, CDR2 YSLEER. The CDR3 nucleotides read TGCGCCAGCAGCCAAGGACCGGGACGGCACTACGAGCAGTACTTC. It specifies CASSQGPGRHYEQYF.

This clonotype was observed many times. The J gene is TRBJ2-1, the V gene TRBV4-1; D assignment may be TRBD1 or TRBD2 (5 bases each). V lost 1 base to trimming and J lost 9 bases, with 19 bases between them. The germline V gene encodes CDR1 MGHRA and CDR2 YSYEKL. The CDR3 is 16 residues long. The chain's CDR3 is CASSQGRAGSVVEQFF. CDR3 nucleotide sequence: TGCGCCAGCAGCCAAGGTAGGGCAGGGAGTGTAGTTGAGCAGTTCTTC.

This clonotype was seen a few times. The rearrangement links TRBV5-1 to TRBJ2-3; 8 bases are a match to TRBD1. In germline, CDR1 is SGHRS, CDR2 YFSETQ. There are 14 residues in the CDR3. J gave up 0 bases and V 5 bases, and 2 bases lay outside the gene matches. The CDR3 sequence: CASRTGASTDTQYF. The CDR3 bases are TGCGCCAGCAGGACAGGGGCGAGCACAGATACGCAGTATTTT.

This clonotype has just a few counts. V gene TRBV20-1 combines with J gene TRBJ1-5, with D possibly being TRBD1 (6 bases). The CDR3 is 16 residues long. Germline lookup yields CDR1 DFQATT and CDR2 SNEGSKA (reference sequence). The V gene lost 1 base and the J gene lost 2 bases, with 15 bases spanning the gap. CDR3: CSARGGAGSGNQPQHF. CDR3 nucleotide sequence: TGCAGTGCTAGAGGGGGGGCTGGGTCTGGCAATCAGCCCCAGCATTTT.

This clonotype was observed a handful of times. The CDR3 nucleotides are TGTGCCAGCACCTCAAGTTCGCGAAGGGAGACCCAGTACTTC. Its translation is CASTSSSRRETQYF. This rearrangement joins TRBV14 to TRBJ2-5; D remains ambiguous. Germline assignment: CDR1 SGHDN and CDR2 FVKESK. This CDR3 contains 14 residues. V lost 7 bases, J lost 5 bases, and 17 bases lay in between. Variable domain in full (rest from reference TRBV14 and TRBJ2-5): EAGVTQFPSHSVIEKGQTVTLRCDPISGHDNLYWYRRVMGKEIKFLLHFVKESKQDESGMPNNRFLAERTGGTYSTLKVQPAELEDSGVYFCASTSSSRRETQYFGPGTRLLVL.

The chain has TRBV5-1 and TRBJ2-5, with D possibly matching TRBD2 (6 bases). The CDR3 sequence is 16 residues long. Trimming left V 3 bases short and J 4 bases short, with 19 bases between. Germline V lookup: CDR1 SGHRS, CDR2 YFSETQ. The CDR3 bases are TGCGCCAGCAGCTCCGCCGACATCTCCGGGGGAGAGACCCAGTACTTC. Its translation: CASSSADISGGETQYF.

The sample holds one count of this clonotype. The V call is TRBV5-1, the J call TRBJ2-5, with D possibly matching TRBD1 (6 bases). The CDR3 runs 15 residues. Trimming took 5 bases from V and 2 from J, leaving 16 bases between them. Germline V gives CDR1 SGHRS, CDR2 YFSETQ. The CDR3 sequence: CASRPRTAGQETQYF. CDR3 nucleotide sequence: TGCGCCAGCAGACCGAGGACAGCAGGGCAAGAGACCCAGTACTTC.

This clonotype was counted between two and nine times. The V gene is TRBV30, the J gene TRBJ1-6; 7 bases line up with TRBD1. There are 15 residues in the CDR3. The V and J ends lost 3 bases and 7 bases, in that order; junction bases with no gene match: 9. Germline values: CDR1 GTSNPN, CDR2 SVGIG (reference sequence). CDR3 loop: CAWRARQGRNSPLHF. The CDR3 coding sequence is TGTGCCTGGAGGGCAAGACAGGGTAGGAATTCACCCCTCCACTTT.

This clonotype was seen once. This chain connects TRBV19 to TRBJ1-1; TRBD1 matches 8 bases. V lost 7 bases and J lost 4; bases outside the gene matches: 8. Germline V gene sequence: CDR1 LNHDA, CDR2 SQIVND (reference sequence). CDR3 length equals 14 residues. The CDR3 nucleotides read TGTGCCAGTAAACCTCAGGGGGCGAGCACTGAAGCTTTCTTT. Protein product: CASKPQGASTEAFF.

The chain has TRBV29-1 and TRBJ1-5; D is unclear. The V and J ends lost 4 bases and 5 bases respectively, with 12 bases between them. Germline values: CDR1 SQVTM, CDR2 ANQGSEA. This CDR3 spans 13 amino acids. The CDR3 protein is CSVGGFSDQPQHF. CDR3 nucleotide sequence: TGCAGCGTTGGAGGGTTCTCGGATCAGCCCCAGCATTTT.

This clonotype has more than one count but fewer than ten. The rearrangement joins TRBV7-2 to TRBJ2-2; tentative D call: TRBD2 (5 bases). V lost 5 bases, J lost 1 base, and 8 bases lay in between. The CDR3 sequence is 14 residues long. CDR1 is SGHTA, CDR2 FQGNSA, per germline. The CDR3 bases are TGTGCCAGCAGCCGGACTGGGAACACCGGGGAGCTGTTTTTT. It specifies CASSRTGNTGELFF.

A few counts support this clonotype. The chain joins TRBV6-5 to TRBJ1-1; D is ambiguous. Germline assignment: CDR1 MNHEY and CDR2 SVGAGI. V lost 7 bases, J lost 2 bases, and 11 bases lay in between. The CDR3 is 13 residues long. CDR3 bases: TGTGCCAGCAAGGGCGGGGAAAACACTGAAGCTTTCTTT. It yields the protein CASKGGENTEAFF.

This clonotype was seen only a few times. The rearrangement links TRBV5-1 to TRBJ2-3; D remains unclear. With 3 bases removed from V and 0 bases from J, the gap between germline ends came to 8 bases. The CDR3 length is 14 residues. CDR1 SGHRS and CDR2 YFSETQ come from the germline V gene. DNA of the CDR3: TGCGCCAGCAGCTCCCTGCCTAGCACAGATACGCAGTATTTT. Translated: CASSSLPSTDTQYF.

This clonotype was counted a few times. V usage is TRBV2 and J usage is TRBJ2-7; D gene ambiguous. The CDR3 has 13 residues. Between the trimmed V and J ends, which lost 8 bases and 3 bases, there was a span of 14 bases. Germline CDR1 SNHLY, CDR2 FYNNEI. CDR3 loop: CASCRLGYYEQYV. The CDR3, as DNA: TGTGCCAGCTGCCGCCTGGGGTACTACGAGCAGTACGTC.

V usage is TRBV18 and J usage is TRBJ1-1, with TRBD1 identical over 10 bases. This CDR3 is built from 19 residues. Germline loops: CDR1 KGHSH, CDR2 LQKENI. J gave up 4 bases and V 2 bases, and 16 bases lay outside the gene matches. The CDR3 reads CASSPGVPGQGIEGTEAFF. The CDR3 DNA reads TGTGCCAGCTCACCAGGGGTACCGGGACAGGGGATCGAGGGCACTGAAGCTTTCTTT.